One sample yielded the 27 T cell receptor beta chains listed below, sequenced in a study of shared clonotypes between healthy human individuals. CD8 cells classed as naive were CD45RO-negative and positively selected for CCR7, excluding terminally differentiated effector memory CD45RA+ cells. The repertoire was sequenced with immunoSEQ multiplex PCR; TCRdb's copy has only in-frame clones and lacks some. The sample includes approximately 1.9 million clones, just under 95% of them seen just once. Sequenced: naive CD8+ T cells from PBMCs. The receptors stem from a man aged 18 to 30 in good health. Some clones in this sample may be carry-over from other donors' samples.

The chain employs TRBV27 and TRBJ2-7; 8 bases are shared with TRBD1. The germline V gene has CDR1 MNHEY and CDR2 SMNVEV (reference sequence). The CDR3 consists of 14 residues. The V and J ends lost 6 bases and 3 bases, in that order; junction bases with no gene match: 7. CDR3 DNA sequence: TGTGCCAGCAGGGGGACAGGCGCACTCTACGAGCAGTACTTC. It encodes CASRGTGALYEQYF.

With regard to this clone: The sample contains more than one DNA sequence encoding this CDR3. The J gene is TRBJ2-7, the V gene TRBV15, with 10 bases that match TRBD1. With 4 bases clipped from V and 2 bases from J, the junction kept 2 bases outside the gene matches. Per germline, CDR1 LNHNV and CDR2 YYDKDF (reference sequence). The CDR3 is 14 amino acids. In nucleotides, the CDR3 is TGTGCCACCAGCACCGGGACAGGGGCCTACGAGCAGTACTTC. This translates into CATSTGTGAYEQYF.

The CDR3 loop is CASSPGGSGTDTQYF. CDR3 in DNA: TGTGCCAGCAGCCCGGGAGGGAGTGGCACAGATACGCAGTATTTT. The chain has TRBV14 and TRBJ2-3; TRBD2 agrees at 8 bases. Germline trimming cut 4 bases from V and 1 base from J; bases unmatched to any gene: 4. Germline V gives CDR1 SGHDN, CDR2 FVKESK. The CDR3 covers 15 residues.

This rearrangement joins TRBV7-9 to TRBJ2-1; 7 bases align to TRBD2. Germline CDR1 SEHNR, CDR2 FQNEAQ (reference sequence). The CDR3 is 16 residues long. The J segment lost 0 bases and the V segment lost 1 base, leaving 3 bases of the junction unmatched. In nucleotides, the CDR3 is TGTGCCAGCAGCTTAGGGCGGGGGAGCTCCTACAATGAGCAGTTCTTC. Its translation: CASSLGRGSSYNEQFF.

This chain's CDR3 is CASSLRGAWVYGYTF. Written as DNA, the CDR3 is TGTGCCAGCAGCCTCCGGGGTGCGTGGGTCTATGGCTACACCTTC. V and J are TRBV5-6 and TRBJ1-2; the D is unclear. Per the germline V gene, CDR1 is SGHDT and CDR2 is YYEEEE. The CDR3 covers 15 residues. The V end lost 4 bases, the J end lost 4 bases, and 17 bases lay between the germline ends. The full variable domain, completed using reference TRBV5-6 and TRBJ1-2, is DAGVTQSPTHLIKTRGQQVTLRCSPKSGHDTVSWYQQALGQGPQFIFQYYEEEERQRGNFPDRFSGHQFPNYSSELNVNALLLGDSALYLCASSLRGAWVYGYTFGSGTRLTVV.

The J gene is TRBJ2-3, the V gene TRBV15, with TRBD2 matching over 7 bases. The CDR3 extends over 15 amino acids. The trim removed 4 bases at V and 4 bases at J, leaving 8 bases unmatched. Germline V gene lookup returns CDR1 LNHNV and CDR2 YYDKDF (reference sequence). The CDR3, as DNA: TGTGCCACCAGCAAAGGCGGGAGCCAGGCAGATACGCAGTATTTT. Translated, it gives CATSKGGSQADTQYF.

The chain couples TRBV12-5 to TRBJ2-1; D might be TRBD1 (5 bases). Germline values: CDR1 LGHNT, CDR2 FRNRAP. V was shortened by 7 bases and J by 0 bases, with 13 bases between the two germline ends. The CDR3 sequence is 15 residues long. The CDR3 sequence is CASAATASSYNEQFF. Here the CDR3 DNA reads TGTGCTAGTGCCGCGACAGCGAGCTCCTACAATGAGCAGTTCTTC.

The CDR3 DNA sequence: TGTGCCAGCAGTTACACCATCTCCTACGAGCAGTACTTC. It encodes CASSYTISYEQYF. The chain combines TRBV6-5 with TRBJ2-7; the D is unclear. Trimming stripped 2 bases from V and 0 bases from J, with 5 bases between. Germline assignment: CDR1 MNHEY and CDR2 SVGAGI. The CDR3 contains 13 residues.

CDR3 sequence reads: CSVKTGGNSYEQYF. In nucleotides, the CDR3 is TGCAGCGTCAAGACAGGGGGTAACTCCTACGAGCAGTACTTC. The chain joins TRBV29-1 to TRBJ2-7; 9 bases line up with TRBD1. Germline V gives CDR1 SQVTM, CDR2 ANQGSEA. The V gene end was trimmed by 6 bases and the J gene end by 0 bases; junction bases not matched to a gene: 6. The CDR3 length is 14 residues.

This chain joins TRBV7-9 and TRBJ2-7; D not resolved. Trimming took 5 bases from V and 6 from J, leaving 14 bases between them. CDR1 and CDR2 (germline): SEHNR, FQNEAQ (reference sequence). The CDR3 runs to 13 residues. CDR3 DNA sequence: TGTGCCAGCAGCCCTCCGGCTATTATCGAGCAGTACTTC. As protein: CASSPPAIIEQYF. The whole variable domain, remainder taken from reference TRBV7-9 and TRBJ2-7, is DTGVSQNPRHKITKRGQNVTFRCDPISEHNRLYWYRQTLGQGPEFLTYFQNEAQLEKSRLLSDRFSAERPKGSFSTLEIQRTEQGDSAMYLCASSPPAIIEQYFGPGTRLTVT.

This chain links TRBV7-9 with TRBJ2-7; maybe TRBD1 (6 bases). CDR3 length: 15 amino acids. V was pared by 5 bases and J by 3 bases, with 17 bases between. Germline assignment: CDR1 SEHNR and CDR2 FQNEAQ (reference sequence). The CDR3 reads CASSLEEWGRYEQYF. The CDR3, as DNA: TGTGCCAGCAGCCTCGAGGAATGGGGGCGCTACGAGCAGTACTTC.

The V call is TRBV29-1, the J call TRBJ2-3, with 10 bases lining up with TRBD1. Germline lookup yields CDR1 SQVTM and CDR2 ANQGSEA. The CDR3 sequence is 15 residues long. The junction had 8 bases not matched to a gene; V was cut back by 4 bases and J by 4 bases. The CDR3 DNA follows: TGCAGCGTTGTTTCGGACAGGGGGATCGCAGATACGCAGTATTTT. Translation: CSVVSDRGIADTQYF.

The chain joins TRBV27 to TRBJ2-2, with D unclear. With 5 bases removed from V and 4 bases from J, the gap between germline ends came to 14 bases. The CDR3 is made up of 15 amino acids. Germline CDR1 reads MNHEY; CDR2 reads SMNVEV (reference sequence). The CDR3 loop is CASSPLLYGTGELFF. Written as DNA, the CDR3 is TGTGCCAGCAGTCCCCTCTTATACGGCACCGGGGAGCTGTTTTTT.

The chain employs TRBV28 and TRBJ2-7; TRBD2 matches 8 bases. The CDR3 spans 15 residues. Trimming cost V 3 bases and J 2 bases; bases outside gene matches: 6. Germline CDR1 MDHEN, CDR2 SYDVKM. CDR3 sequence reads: CASSFPRGLAYEQYF. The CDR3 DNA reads TGTGCCAGCAGTTTCCCCCGGGGACTAGCCTACGAGCAGTACTTC.

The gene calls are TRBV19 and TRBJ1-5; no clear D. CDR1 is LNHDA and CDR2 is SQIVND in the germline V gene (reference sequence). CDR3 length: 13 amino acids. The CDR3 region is CLVGGYSNQPQHF. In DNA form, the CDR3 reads TGTTTAGTGGGCGGGTATAGCAATCAGCCCCAGCATTTT.

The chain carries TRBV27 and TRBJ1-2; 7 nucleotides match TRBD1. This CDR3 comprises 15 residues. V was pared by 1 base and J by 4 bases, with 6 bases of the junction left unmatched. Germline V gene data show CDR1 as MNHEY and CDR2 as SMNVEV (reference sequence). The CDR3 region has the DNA TGTGCCAGCAGTTTATTCCCGAGGGACAGCTATGGCTACACCTTC. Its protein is CASSLFPRDSYGYTF.

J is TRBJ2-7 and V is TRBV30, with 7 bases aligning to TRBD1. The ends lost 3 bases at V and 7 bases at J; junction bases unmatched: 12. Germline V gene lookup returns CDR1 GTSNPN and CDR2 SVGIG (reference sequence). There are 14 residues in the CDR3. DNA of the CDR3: TGTGCCTGGAGAAACCCTGCAGGGGGTATGGAGCAGTACTTC. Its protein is CAWRNPAGGMEQYF. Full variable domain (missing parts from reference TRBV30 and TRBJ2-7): SQTIHQWPATLVQPVGSPLSLECTVEGTSNPNLYWYRQAAGRGLQLLFYSVGIGQISSEVPQNLSASRPQDRQFILSSKKLLLSDSGFYLCAWRNPAGGMEQYFGPGTRLTVT.

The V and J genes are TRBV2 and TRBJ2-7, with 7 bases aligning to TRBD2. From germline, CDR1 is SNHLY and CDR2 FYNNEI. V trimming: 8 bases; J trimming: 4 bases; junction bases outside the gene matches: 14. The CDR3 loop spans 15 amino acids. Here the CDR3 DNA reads TGTGCCAGCCGTGTGCGGGAGCTGAAGGTTTACGAGCAGTACTTC. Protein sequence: CASRVRELKVYEQYF.

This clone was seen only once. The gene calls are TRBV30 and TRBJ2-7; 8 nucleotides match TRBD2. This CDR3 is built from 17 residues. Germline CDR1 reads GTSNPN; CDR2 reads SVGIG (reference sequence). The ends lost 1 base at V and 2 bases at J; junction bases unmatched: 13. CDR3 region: CAWSDDLGLAGPYEQYF. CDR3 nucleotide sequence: TGTGCCTGGAGTGACGATTTAGGACTAGCCGGACCCTACGAGCAGTACTTC.

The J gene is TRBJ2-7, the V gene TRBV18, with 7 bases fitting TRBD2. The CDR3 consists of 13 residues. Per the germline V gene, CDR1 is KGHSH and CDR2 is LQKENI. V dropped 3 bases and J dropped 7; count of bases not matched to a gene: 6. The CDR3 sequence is CASSPGGSWEQYF. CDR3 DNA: TGTGCCAGCTCACCGGGGGGGTCTTGGGAGCAGTACTTC.

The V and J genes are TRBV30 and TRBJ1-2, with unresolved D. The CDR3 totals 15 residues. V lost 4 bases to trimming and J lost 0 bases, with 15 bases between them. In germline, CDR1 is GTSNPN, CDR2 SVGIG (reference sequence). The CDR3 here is CAWNPRTAANYGYTF. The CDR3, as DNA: TGTGCCTGGAACCCACGGACGGCAGCTAACTATGGCTACACCTTC.

CDR3 nucleotides: TGTGCCAGCAGAGCTTCGACTAGCATGACCGGGGAGCTGTTTTTT. Translation gives CASRASTSMTGELFF. This sequence joins TRBV7-9 and TRBJ2-2, with 7 bases that match TRBD2. Germline assignment: CDR1 SEHNR and CDR2 FQNEAQ (reference sequence). This CDR3 region has 15 residues. Trimming at V came to 6 bases and at J to 5 bases, leaving 9 bases not matched to a gene.

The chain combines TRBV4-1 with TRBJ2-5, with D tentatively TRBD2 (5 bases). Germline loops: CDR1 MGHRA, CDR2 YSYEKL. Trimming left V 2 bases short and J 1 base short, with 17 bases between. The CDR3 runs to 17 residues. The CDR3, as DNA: TGCGCCAGCAGCCAATACTTAGCGACGGGCCTCCAAGAGACCCAGTACTTC. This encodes CASSQYLATGLQETQYF.

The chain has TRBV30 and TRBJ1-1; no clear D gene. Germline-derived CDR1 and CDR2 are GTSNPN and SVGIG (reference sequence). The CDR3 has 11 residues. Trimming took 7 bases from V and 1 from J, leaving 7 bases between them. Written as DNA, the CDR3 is TGTGCCTCTAACGGGAACACTGAAGCTTTCTTT. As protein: CASNGNTEAFF.

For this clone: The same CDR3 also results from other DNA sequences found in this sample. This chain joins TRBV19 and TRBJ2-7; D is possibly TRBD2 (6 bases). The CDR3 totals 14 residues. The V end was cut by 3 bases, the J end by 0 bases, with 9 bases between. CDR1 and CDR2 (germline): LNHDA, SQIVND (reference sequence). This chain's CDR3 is CASSMSGSSYEQYF. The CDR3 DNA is TGTGCCAGTAGTATGTCCGGGAGCTCCTACGAGCAGTACTTC.

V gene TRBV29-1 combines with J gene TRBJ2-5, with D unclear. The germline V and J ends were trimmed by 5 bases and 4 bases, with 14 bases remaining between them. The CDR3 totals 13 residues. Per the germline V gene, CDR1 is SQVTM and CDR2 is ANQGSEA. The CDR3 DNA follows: TGCAGCGTTTATACTGACTGGGGAGAGACCCAGTACTTC. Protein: CSVYTDWGETQYF.

The CDR3, as DNA: TGTGCCAGCATGGGAACAGGGGGCGCACCCTACGAGCAGTACTTC. Its translation: CASMGTGGAPYEQYF. The J gene is TRBJ2-7, the V gene TRBV2, with 9 bases aligning to TRBD1. Germline CDR1 and CDR2: SNHLY and FYNNEI. This CDR3 contains 15 residues. Trimming cost V 7 bases and J 2 bases; bases outside gene matches: 9.